This entry lists 17 T cell receptor beta chains sequenced from one sample in a study of blood T cells in healthy people across ages (dated by TCRdb to between 2015 and 2016). Library preparation was by 5' RACE. Reads for this sample came from an Illumina HiSeq 2500. A second about 6 to 11 cycle PCR used a sample-barcoded 5' primer and a J-beta primer mix. TCRdb itself trimmed the public reads at Q25 with fastp, ran MiXCR and retained productive beta chains. Merged by CDR3 protein, the rows form single entries marked with the most common genes and DNA. The sample table contains hundreds of thousands of distinct CDR3 sequences; only one count was recorded for approximately 25% of them. More than 8.5% of the sample goes to the ten largest clones. This same sample was also taken into another study, of T cells of mothers and their children.

The sequenced sample was blood. Source of these receptors: a boy aged 5-17 years in good health.

This clonotype was seen a few times. The J gene is TRBJ2-5, the V gene TRBV29-1; 12 bases are shared with TRBD2. V shed 7 bases and J 4 bases; nucleotides not matched to a gene: 10. The CDR3 has 15 residues. Looked up from germline, CDR1 is SQVTM and CDR2 is ANQGSEA. CDR3 protein: CSARLAGENGETQYF. CDR3 nucleotide sequence: TGCAGCGCCCGACTAGCGGGAGAGAACGGAGAGACCCAGTACTTC.

CDR3 in amino acids: CASSLGAGPNEKLFF. In nucleotides, the CDR3 is TGTGCCAGCAGCCTCGGGGCAGGTCCTAATGAAAAACTGTTTTTT. This chain joins TRBV7-9 and TRBJ1-4; TRBD1 might be the D (5 bases). This CDR3 contains 15 residues. Germline V lookup: CDR1 SEHNR, CDR2 FQNEAQ (reference sequence). V was trimmed by 5 bases and J by 3 bases, leaving 13 bases between them.

DNA for the CDR3: TGTGCCAGCAGCTTGGGACTAGCAGGCAAAAACATTCAGTACTTC. Its translation is CASSLGLAGKNIQYF. This sequence joins TRBV11-1 and TRBJ2-4; TRBD2 matches at 9 bases. There are 15 residues in the CDR3. The V segment lost 3 bases and the J segment 3 bases; nucleotides outside the gene matches: 3. The germline CDR1 and CDR2 sequences are SGHAT and FQDESV (reference sequence).

This chain connects TRBV7-2 to TRBJ1-6; maybe TRBD1 (6 bases). The CDR3 covers 15 residues. V lost 5 bases to trimming and J lost 6 bases, with 14 bases between them. The germline gives CDR1 SGHTA, CDR2 FQGNSA. Here the CDR3 reads CASSQRGGGNSPLHF. In DNA, the CDR3 is TGTGCCAGCAGCCAAAGGGGGGGTGGTAATTCACCCCTCCACTTT. Full variable domain (outside the CDR3, taken from reference TRBV7-2 and TRBJ1-6): GAGVSQSPSNKVTEKGKDVELRCDPISGHTALYWYRQSLGQGLEFLIYFQGNSAPDKSGLPSDRFSAERTGGSVSTLTIQRTQQEDSAVYLCASSQRGGGNSPLHFGNGTRLTVT.

This clonotype showed up just a few times. The chain links TRBV2 to TRBJ2-1; D is uncertain. The J call may not be correct, given that the DNA end is closer to TRBJ2-7. CDR1 and CDR2 from the germline V gene are SNHLY and FYNNEI. The CDR3 loop spans 11 amino acids. The CDR3: CASVRSYEQYF. As DNA, the CDR3 is TGTGCCAGCGTTCGGTCCTACGAGCAGTACTTC.

CDR3 region: CASSWAGQGVYEQYF. The CDR3 nucleotides are TGTGCCAGCAGCTGGGCGGGACAGGGGGTCTACGAGCAGTACTTC. V usage is TRBV14 and J usage is TRBJ2-7, with 11 bases aligning to TRBD1. The CDR3 length is 15 residues. After removal of 5 bases from V and 3 bases from J, the junction contained 6 bases not matched to a gene. The germline V gene encodes CDR1 SGHDN and CDR2 FVKESK. The variable domain in full, with the rest retrieved from reference TRBV14 and TRBJ2-7, is EAGVTQFPSHSVIEKGQTVTLRCDPISGHDNLYWYRRVMGKEIKFLLHFVKESKQDESGMPNNRFLAERTGGTYSTLKVQPAELEDSGVYFCASSWAGQGVYEQYFGPGTRLTVT.

This chain links TRBV20-1 with TRBJ2-7, with 9 bases aligning to TRBD1. This CDR3 has 14 residues. Germline V lookup: CDR1 DFQATT, CDR2 SNEGSKA (reference sequence). V lost 2 bases, J lost 4 bases, and 6 bases stayed unmatched. CDR3 sequence reads: CSARLQGAGYEQYF. CDR3 sequence (DNA): TGCAGTGCTAGACTACAGGGGGCGGGATACGAGCAGTACTTC.

This clonotype was observed a handful of times. The chain couples TRBV5-6 to TRBJ2-3; TRBD1 matches 7 bases. The CDR3 runs to 15 residues. The germline V gene encodes CDR1 SGHDT and CDR2 YYEEEE. The ends lost 5 bases at V and 1 base at J; junction bases unmatched: 7. The CDR3 nucleotides read TGTGCCAGCAGTCGCGACAGGGCCGGCACAGATACGCAGTATTTT. Translated, it gives CASSRDRAGTDTQYF.

V and J are TRBV5-1 and TRBJ1-1; TRBD1 agrees at 8 bases. This CDR3 contains 16 residues. V lost 0 bases, J lost 3 bases, and 7 bases stayed unmatched. Germline CDR1 SGHRS, CDR2 YFSETQ. The CDR3 DNA is TGCGCCAGCAGCTTGGTGGTTGACAGGGGATACACTGAAGCTTTCTTT. It encodes CASSLVVDRGYTEAFF.

The V call is TRBV6-5, the J call TRBJ1-2, with 7 bases fitting TRBD1. Germline V CDR1 and CDR2: MNHEY, SVGAGI. The CDR3 is made up of 14 amino acids. Trimming removed 0 bases from V and 8 bases from J; junction bases left unmatched: 6. CDR3 DNA: TGTGCCAGCAGTTACTCAGGGCCAGGGGGAGGCTACACCTTC. Protein: CASSYSGPGGGYTF.

This clonotype was counted a few times. This sequence joins TRBV5-5 and TRBJ1-1; D is unclear. The V gene's germline CDR1 is SGHKS and CDR2 YYEKEE (reference sequence). V lost 2 bases and J lost 0, with 8 bases in between. This CDR3 region has 14 residues. The CDR3 loop is CASSFWELNTEAFF. The DNA for the CDR3 is TGTGCCAGCAGCTTTTGGGAACTGAACACTGAAGCTTTCTTT.

The chain recombines TRBV7-9 with TRBJ1-2; D possibly corresponds to TRBD1 (6 bases). The CDR3 runs to 16 residues. Deletions cut 4 bases from V and 6 bases from J, with 21 bases between. The germline gives CDR1 SEHNR, CDR2 FQNEAQ (reference sequence). The chain's CDR3 is CASSSIEPGHKDGYTF. The CDR3 DNA follows: TGTGCCAGCAGCTCGATTGAACCGGGACATAAGGATGGCTACACCTTC.

This clonotype has just a few counts. This chain links TRBV6-5 with TRBJ2-1; 10 positions match TRBD2. Trimming at V came to 6 bases and at J to 6 bases, leaving 8 bases not matched to a gene. The CDR3 extends over 15 amino acids. CDR1 MNHEY and CDR2 SVGAGI come from the germline V gene. CDR3 DNA: TGTGCCAGCAGCCCGACTAGCGGGTACGGCAATGAGCAGTTCTTC. Amino acid sequence: CASSPTSGYGNEQFF.

The chain links TRBV11-3 to TRBJ2-2, with 9 bases aligning to TRBD1. This CDR3 comprises 16 residues. V lost 4 bases to trimming and J lost 8 bases; unmatched junction nucleotides: 11. Germline values: CDR1 SGHNT, CDR2 YENEEA. The CDR3 DNA sequence: TGTGCCAGCAGCTGGTGGGACAGGGTAGGACCGGGGGAGCTGTTTTTT. Protein product: CASSWWDRVGPGELFF.

This clonotype was seen a handful of times. V usage is TRBV28 and J usage is TRBJ2-4; 7 bases align to TRBD2. V gave up 6 bases and J gave up 13 bases; unmatched junction bases: 12. The germline V gene encodes CDR1 MDHEN and CDR2 SYDVKM. CDR3 size: 13 residues. CDR3 protein: CASRGGGVRGQYF. As DNA, the CDR3 is TGTGCCAGCAGAGGCGGGGGAGTTCGGGGGCAGTACTTC.

The chain links TRBV5-1 to TRBJ1-1; unclear D gene. CDR1 is SGHRS and CDR2 is YFSETQ in the germline V gene. Trimming removed 0 bases from V and 8 bases from J, with 11 bases in between. This CDR3 contains 13 residues. The CDR3 DNA is TGCGCCAGCAGCTTGGAGGAAGAGGTCGAAGCTTTCTTT. Protein: CASSLEEEVEAFF.

This clonotype was seen ten or more times. The chain uses TRBV11-2 and TRBJ2-7; D may be TRBD2 (6 bases). CDR3 length: 14 residues. Germline V gives CDR1 SGHAT, CDR2 FQNNGV. Deletions cut 1 base from V and 3 bases from J, with 10 bases between. The CDR3 bases are TGTGCCAGCAGCTTAGGGCAGGGACTCTACGAGCAGTACTTC. It codes for CASSLGQGLYEQYF. The complete variable domain, with remaining parts taken from reference TRBV11-2 and TRBJ2-7, reads EAGVAQSPRYKIIEKRQSVAFWCNPISGHATLYWYQQILGQGPKLLIQFQNNGVVDDSQLPKDRFSAERLKGVDSTLKIQPAKLEDSAVYLCASSLGQGLYEQYFGPGTRLTVT.